This T cell receptor (beta chain) came from a study of technical replicates of blood from several donors. Assay used: immunoSEQ multiplex PCR; TCRdb lists only in-frame clones, some missing. The top ten clones hold approximately 0.21% of a sample with around 76,000 clones, 95% to 98% of them seen once. Germline CDR1 and CDR2: SEHNR and FQNEAQ (reference sequence). V lost 6 bases, J lost 4 bases, and 12 bases stayed unmatched. The CDR3 length is 16 residues. The rearrangement links TRBV7-9 to TRBJ2-1; 7 positions match TRBD1. The sample comprised T cells isolated from PBMCs. The TCR comes from a human donor in good health. CDR3 nucleotide sequence: TGTGCCAGCAGTCCCGACAGGGCCGGTTTTTACAATGAGCAGTTCTTC. Its protein is CASSPDRAGFYNEQFF.